Following are 9 T cell receptor beta chains from one sample sequenced in a study of blood T cell repertoires in COVID-19. This table comes from immunoSEQ multiplex PCR, and its TCRdb copy is limited to in-frame clones, with some not included. The data hold 200,000 to 250,000 clones, with around four fifths observed a single time. Material: peripheral blood. The origin of the receptors is a woman in her sixties or seventies who had recovered from COVID-19.

The CDR3 protein is CASSLAGQLPNYGYTF. CDR3 nucleotide sequence: TGTGCCAGCAGCTTAGCGGGGCAGCTACCTAACTATGGCTACACCTTC. The genes are TRBV7-8 and TRBJ1-2, with D possibly TRBD1 on 5 matching bases. Germline V gene sequence: CDR1 SGHVS, CDR2 FQNEAQ. The V gene lost 0 bases and the J gene lost 0 bases, with 11 bases spanning the gap. CDR3 size: 16 residues.

This clone has more than one count but fewer than ten. The V call is TRBV4-2, the J call TRBJ2-4; the D is unclear. Germline CDR1 and CDR2: LGHNA and YNFKEQ. This CDR3 comprises 12 residues. The V end lost 8 bases, the J end lost 5 bases, and 10 bases lay between the germline ends. The CDR3, as DNA: TGTGCCAGCCAAGACAACGAAAACATTCAGTACTTC. It specifies CASQDNENIQYF.

The chain uses TRBV5-8 and TRBJ2-1; 10 positions match TRBD2. Per germline, CDR1 SGHTS and CDR2 YDEGEE. Unmatched junction bases numbered 2, after V lost 2 bases and J lost 6 bases. CDR3 length: 14 amino acids. The CDR3 DNA reads TGTGCCAGCAGCTTAGCGGGGGGGCCCAATGAGCAGTTCTTC. Protein product: CASSLAGGPNEQFF.

The CDR3 nucleotides are TGTGCCAGCAGCTTAGCGGGGGGAAGGACAGATACGCAGTATTTT. Translation: CASSLAGGRTDTQYF. The V gene is TRBV7-9, the J gene TRBJ2-3, with D perhaps TRBD2 (6 bases). The CDR3 is made up of 15 amino acids. V was pared by 0 bases and J by 3 bases, with 10 bases between. The germline V gene encodes CDR1 SEHNR and CDR2 FQNEAQ (reference sequence).

In DNA form, the CDR3 reads TGTGCCAGCAGCCACGCAGGGGGGCCGATGTATAATTCACCCCTCCACTTT. This sequence encodes CASSHAGGPMYNSPLHF. V and J are TRBV6-7 and TRBJ1-6; 7 bases are shared with TRBD1. TRBV6-7 is labeled an ORF, and its function is uncertain. This CDR3 spans 17 amino acids. V shed 6 bases, J shed 4 bases, and the junction held 12 bases outside the gene matches.

The chain has TRBV5-4 and TRBJ2-5; 10 bases are shared with TRBD2. Trimming took 5 bases from V and 5 from J; bases not matched to a gene: 9. The CDR3 is 15 residues long. Per germline, CDR1 SGHNT and CDR2 YYREEE (reference sequence). The CDR3 loop reads CASSLSGGPGETQYF. The CDR3 region has the DNA TGTGCCAGCAGTCTTAGCGGGGGGCCGGGGGAGACCCAGTACTTC.

This clone appeared a single time. V and J are TRBV4-2 and TRBJ1-6; D is uncertain. V lost 0 bases and J lost 0, with 12 bases in between. Germline V gene lookup returns CDR1 LGHNA and CDR2 YNFKEQ. This CDR3 comprises 18 residues. The CDR3 is CASSQESTVSSYNSPLHF. The DNA for the CDR3 is TGTGCCAGCAGCCAAGAGAGTACAGTTAGCTCCTATAATTCACCCCTCCACTTT.

The gene calls are TRBV5-1 and TRBJ2-1, with 7 bases matching TRBD1. Trimming cost V 6 bases and J 2 bases; bases outside gene matches: 8. The CDR3 consists of 15 residues. In germline, CDR1 is SGHRS, CDR2 YFSETQ. CDR3 DNA sequence: TGCGCCAGCACCGAGGGGGCCACTGCCTACAATGAGCAGTTCTTC. Residues: CASTEGATAYNEQFF. Supplemented by reference TRBV5-1 and TRBJ2-1, the full variable domain reads KAGVTQTPRYLIKTRGQQVTLSCSPISGHRSVSWYQQTPGQGLQFLFEYFSETQRNKGNFPGRFSGRQFSNSRSEMNVSTLELGDSALYLCASTEGATAYNEQFFGPGTRLTVL.

The gene calls are TRBV5-8 and TRBJ1-4; perhaps TRBD1 as D (5 bases). CDR3 size: 16 residues. V was trimmed by 0 bases and J by 2 bases, leaving 11 bases between them. CDR1 is SGHTS and CDR2 is YDEGEE in the germline V gene. The CDR3 region is CASSLAPGSTNEKLFF. The CDR3, as DNA: TGTGCCAGCAGCTTGGCCCCAGGGTCTACTAATGAAAAACTGTTTTTT.